This TCR beta chain was recovered during a study of graft-versus-host responses after intestinal transplantation. Study-level background: Every transplant recipient was induced with anti-thymocyte globulin, then maintained on tacrolimus and steroids for about three years. Study results and caveats: Early HvG declines after transplant were associated with peak circulating GvH clone levels. GvH clones were found in recipient marrow; some appeared first in ileum or blood. Allografts from individuals with graft-donor T cell macrochimerism displayed high graft-versus-host to host-versus-graft clonal ratios.

This CDR3 is built from 16 residues. Trimming took 1 base from V and 4 from J; bases not matched to a gene: 5. In germline, CDR1 is LGHNA, CDR2 YNFKEQ. As regards this clone: What it recognizes is unknown.

Sequenced by immunoSEQ multiplex PCR; TCRdb stores in-frame clones only, minus some. The sample contains 37,000 or so clones, about 90% of which appear only once. The chain carries TRBV4-2 and TRBJ2-3, with TRBD2 matching over 10 bases. The input for sequencing was PBMCs, taken 300 to 320 days after intestinal transplant. The clonotype comes from a human patient who received an intestinal transplant, so some T cells may come from the graft donor. CDR3 DNA sequence: TGTGCCAGCAGCCAAGTCCTAGCGGGAGTCCCAGATACGCAGTATTTT. Amino acids: CASSQVLAGVPDTQYF.